This T cell receptor beta chain emerged from a study of tumor-infiltrating lymphocytes in primary liver carcinoma. Whole-study context: Maximum tumor diameters ranged from roughly 4 to 10 cm, stage T1-T3 N0M0.

Blood RNA was derived from unsorted whole blood, and germline DNA was extracted too. Broader study findings: Blood trailed tumors significantly in top-250-clone fraction (p = 0.039). Tumor-adjacent and tumor-blood pairs showed less overlap than tumor region pairs.

As concerns this clonotype: Its antigen is as yet unknown.

From approximately 0.5 ug of total RNA, TCR beta-specific cDNA was reverse-transcribed using a constant-region primer. Three nested multiplex PCR rounds of slightly modified ARM-PCR generated TCR beta libraries. Rounds one and two of PCR, each of about 10 cycles, were primed with TRBV1-TRBV30 forward primers and a C-beta reverse primer. TCRdb processed the multiplex PCR reads anew with MiXCR; each CDR3 protein has one entry. The sample includes just over 300,000 distinct CDR3 sequences, 50% to 60% seen only once; the top ten take 15% to 20%. The germline CDR1 and CDR2 sequences are PRHDT and FYEKMQ (reference sequence). CDR3 length: 15 residues. V was clipped by 1 base and J by 3 bases, with 12 bases between them.

Source material: peripheral blood. The chain uses TRBV13 and TRBJ2-5; D uncertain. The source of this sequence is a woman aged 30 to 39 with primary liver carcinoma and hepatitis B virus infection. The CDR3 DNA sequence: TGTGCCAGCAGCTTAGTCGAGGCCTGGGAAGAGACCCAGTACTTC. Protein product: CASSLVEAWEETQYF.